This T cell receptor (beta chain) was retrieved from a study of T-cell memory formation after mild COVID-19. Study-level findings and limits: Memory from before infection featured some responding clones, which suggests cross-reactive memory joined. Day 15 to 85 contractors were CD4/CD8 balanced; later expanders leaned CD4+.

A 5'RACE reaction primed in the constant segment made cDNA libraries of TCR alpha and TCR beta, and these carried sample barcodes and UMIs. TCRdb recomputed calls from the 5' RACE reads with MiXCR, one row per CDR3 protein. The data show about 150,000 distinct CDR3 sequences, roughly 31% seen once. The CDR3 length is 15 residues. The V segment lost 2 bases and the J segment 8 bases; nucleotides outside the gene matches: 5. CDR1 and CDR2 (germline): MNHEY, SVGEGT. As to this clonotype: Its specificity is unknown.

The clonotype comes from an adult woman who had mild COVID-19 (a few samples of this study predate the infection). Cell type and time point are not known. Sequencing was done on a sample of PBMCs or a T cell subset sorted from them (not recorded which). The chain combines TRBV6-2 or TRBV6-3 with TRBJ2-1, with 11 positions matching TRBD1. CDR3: CASSYRDRGAYEQFF. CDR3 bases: TGTGCCAGCAGTTACCGGGACAGGGGGGCCTATGAGCAGTTCTTC.